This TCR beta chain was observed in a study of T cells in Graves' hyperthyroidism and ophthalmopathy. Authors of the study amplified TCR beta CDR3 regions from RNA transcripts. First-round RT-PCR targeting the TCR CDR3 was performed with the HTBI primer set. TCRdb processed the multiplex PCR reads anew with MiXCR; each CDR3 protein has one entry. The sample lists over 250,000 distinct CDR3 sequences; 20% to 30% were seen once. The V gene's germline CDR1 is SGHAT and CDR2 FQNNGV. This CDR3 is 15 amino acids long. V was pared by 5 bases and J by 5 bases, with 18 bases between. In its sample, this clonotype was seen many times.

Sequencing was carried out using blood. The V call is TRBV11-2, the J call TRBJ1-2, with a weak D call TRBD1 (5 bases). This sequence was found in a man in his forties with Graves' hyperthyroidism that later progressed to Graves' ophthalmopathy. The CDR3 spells CASSKNQGRFYGYTF. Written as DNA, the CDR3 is TGTGCCAGCAGCAAGAATCAGGGAAGGTTTTATGGCTACACCTTC.